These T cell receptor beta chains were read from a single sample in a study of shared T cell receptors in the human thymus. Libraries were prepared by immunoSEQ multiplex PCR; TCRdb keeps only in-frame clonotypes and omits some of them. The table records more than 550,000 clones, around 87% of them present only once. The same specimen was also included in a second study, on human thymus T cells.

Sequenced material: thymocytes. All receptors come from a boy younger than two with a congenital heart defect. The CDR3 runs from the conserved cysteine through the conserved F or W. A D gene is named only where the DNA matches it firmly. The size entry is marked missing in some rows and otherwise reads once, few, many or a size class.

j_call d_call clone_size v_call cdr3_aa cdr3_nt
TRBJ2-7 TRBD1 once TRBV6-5 CASSADRGHSYEQYF TGTGCCAGCAGTGCAGACAGGGGGCACTCCTACGAGCAGTACTTC
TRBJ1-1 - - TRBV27 CASSLGAVYTEAFF TGTGCCAGCAGTTTAGGGGCCGTGTACACTGAAGCTTTCTTT
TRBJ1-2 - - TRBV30 CAWSVESFGYTF TGTGCCTGGAGTGTAGAGTCGTTTGGCTACACCTTC
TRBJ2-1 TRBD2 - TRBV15 CATSRPTSGRDVWGEQFF TGTGCCACCAGCAGACCTACTAGCGGGAGAGACGTTTGGGGCGAGCAGTTCTTC
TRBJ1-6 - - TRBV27 CASTLGAGGNSPLHF TGTGCCAGCACCTTGGGAGCAGGTGGCAATTCACCCCTCCACTTT
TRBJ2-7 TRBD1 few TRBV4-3 CASSQSGTGDYEQYF TGCGCCAGCAGCCAATCCGGGACAGGGGACTACGAGCAGTACTTC
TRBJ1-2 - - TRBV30 CAWSERPRSYNYGYTF TGTGCCTGGAGCGAAAGACCTAGATCGTATAACTATGGCTACACCTTC
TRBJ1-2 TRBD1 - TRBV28 CASSFLGQGYGYTF TGTGCCAGCAGTTTCCTCGGACAGGGCTATGGCTACACCTTC
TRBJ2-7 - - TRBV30 CAWSVGLGPLDEQYF TGTGCCTGGAGTGTGGGACTTGGACCTTTGGACGAGCAGTACTTC
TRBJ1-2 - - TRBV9 CASSAPGGYYGYTF TGTGCCAGCAGCGCACCGGGGGGGTACTATGGCTACACCTTC
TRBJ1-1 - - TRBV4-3 CASSKNTEAFF TGCGCCAGCAGTAAGAACACTGAAGCTTTCTTT
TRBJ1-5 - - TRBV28 CASSLKTGLSNQPQHF TGTGCCAGCAGCCTAAAGACAGGATTGAGCAATCAGCCCCAGCATTTT
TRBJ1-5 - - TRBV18 CASSPAPGLVSNQPQHF TGTGCCAGCTCACCAGCTCCGGGTCTGGTAAGCAATCAGCCCCAGCATTTT
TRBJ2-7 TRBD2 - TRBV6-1 CASSASQPSRGKRIEQYF TGTGCCAGCAGTGCCTCCCAACCTTCGCGGGGGAAAAGGATCGAGCAGTACTTC
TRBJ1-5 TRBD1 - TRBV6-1 CASSEANVTGCRQPQHF TGTGCCAGCAGTGAAGCGAATGTGACAGGGTGTCGTCAGCCCCAGCATTTT
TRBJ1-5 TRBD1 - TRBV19 CASRATGGNQPQHF TGTGCCAGTAGGGCTACAGGGGGCAATCAGCCCCAGCATTTT
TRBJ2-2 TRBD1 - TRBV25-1 CASRRQGTGELFF TGTGCCAGCAGGAGACAGGGGACCGGGGAGCTGTTTTTT
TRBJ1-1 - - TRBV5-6 CASSFGLTRRHTEAFF TGTGCCAGCAGCTTTGGGCTAACCCGCCGCCACACTGAAGCTTTCTTT
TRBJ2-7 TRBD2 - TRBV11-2 CASSLAWLASGPYEQYF TGTGCCAGCAGCTTAGCTTGGCTGGCTAGCGGTCCCTACGAGCAGTACTTC
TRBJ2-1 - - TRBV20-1 CSIPVAQGQFF TGCAGTATACCGGTGGCTCAGGGGCAGTTCTTC
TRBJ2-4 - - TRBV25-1 CASSELAATEAKNIQYF TGTGCCAGCAGTGAATTGGCGGCTACTGAAGCCAAAAACATTCAGTACTTC
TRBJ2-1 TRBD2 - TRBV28 CASSLGRAAVYEQFF TGTGCCAGCAGTTTGGGGAGGGCCGCCGTCTATGAGCAGTTCTTC
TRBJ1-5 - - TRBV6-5 CASSSNQPQHF TGTGCCAGCAGTTCGAATCAGCCCCAGCATTTT
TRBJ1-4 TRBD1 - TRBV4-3 CASSQRAGQARNEKLFF TGCGCCAGCAGCCAGAGAGCGGGACAGGCCCGTAATGAAAAACTGTTTTTT
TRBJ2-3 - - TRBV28 CASSLCWGIVGESDTQYF TGTGCCAGCAGTTTATGTTGGGGCATCGTCGGTGAATCAGATACGCAGTATTTT
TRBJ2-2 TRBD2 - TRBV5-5 CAVGAGDTGELFF TGTGCCGTAGGGGCGGGAGACACCGGGGAGCTGTTTTTT
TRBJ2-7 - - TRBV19 CASSISVSGRGASSSYEQYF TGTGCCAGTAGTATCTCCGTGTCGGGCAGGGGCGCCTCCAGCTCCTACGAGCAGTACTTC
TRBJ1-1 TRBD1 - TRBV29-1 CSVVRGRVLNTEAFF TGCAGCGTTGTCAGGGGGCGGGTGTTGAACACTGAAGCTTTCTTT
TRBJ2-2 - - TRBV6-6 CASSTAGRAAGELFF TGTGCCAGCAGTACCGCAGGCAGGGCAGCCGGGGAGCTGTTTTTT
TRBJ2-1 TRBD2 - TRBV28 CASLLSGRGNEQFF TGTGCCAGCCTTCTTAGCGGGAGGGGCAATGAGCAGTTCTTC
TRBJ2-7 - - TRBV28 CASSFTAERSSYEQYF TGTGCCAGCAGTTTTACCGCGGAGAGGAGCTCCTACGAGCAGTACTTC
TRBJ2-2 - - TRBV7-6 CASSFRGTGELFF TGTGCCAGCAGCTTCCGGGGCACCGGGGAGCTGTTTTTT
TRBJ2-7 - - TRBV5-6 CASSLGPTYEQYF TGTGCCAGCAGCTTGGGGCCCACCTACGAGCAGTACTTC
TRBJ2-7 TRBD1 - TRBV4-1 CASSQEGTGQPSYEQYF TGCGCCAGCAGCCAAGAGGGGACGGGACAGCCTTCCTACGAGCAGTACTTC
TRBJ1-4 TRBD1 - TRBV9 CASSAHRDRGSTNEKLFF TGTGCCAGCAGCGCGCACCGGGACAGGGGATCAACTAATGAAAAACTGTTTTTT
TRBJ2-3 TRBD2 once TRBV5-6 CASTGTSGKTTDTQYF TGTGCCAGCACTGGGACTAGCGGAAAAACCACAGATACGCAGTATTTT
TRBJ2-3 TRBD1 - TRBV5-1 CASSLVDGTGTDTQYF TGCGCCAGCAGCTTGGTTGACGGGACAGGCACAGATACGCAGTATTTT
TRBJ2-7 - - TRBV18 CASSVGLGEGGYEQYF TGTGCCAGCTCAGTGGGACTTGGCGAAGGTGGCTACGAGCAGTACTTC
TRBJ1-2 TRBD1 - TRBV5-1 CASSLGQGARGYTF TGCGCCAGCAGCTTGGGACAGGGGGCGAGGGGCTACACCTTC
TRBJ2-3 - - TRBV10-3 CAISESAGGKTDTQYF TGTGCCATCAGTGAGTCGGCAGGGGGGAAGACAGATACGCAGTATTTT
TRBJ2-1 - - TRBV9 CASSGRQGGYNEQFF TGTGCCAGCAGCGGACGACAGGGAGGATACAATGAGCAGTTCTTC
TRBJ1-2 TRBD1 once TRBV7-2 CASSLGGTGRGYTF TGTGCCAGCAGCTTAGGCGGGACAGGGCGAGGCTACACCTTC
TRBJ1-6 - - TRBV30 CAWSGRQALTSPLHF TGTGCCTGGAGCGGCCGACAGGCCCTCACTTCACCCCTCCACTTT
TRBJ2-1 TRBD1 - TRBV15 CATSRTSTGGAVNEQFF TGTGCCACCAGCAGAACCTCCACAGGGGGCGCGGTGAATGAGCAGTTCTTC
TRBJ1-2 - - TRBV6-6 CATGGVNYGYTF TGTGCCACCGGGGGTGTTAACTATGGCTACACCTTC
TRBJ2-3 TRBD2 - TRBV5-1 CASSLEGGPGDTQYF TGCGCCAGCAGCTTGGAGGGAGGGCCGGGAGATACGCAGTATTTT
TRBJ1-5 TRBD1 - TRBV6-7 CASSYLINRGQGDQPQHF TGTGCCAGCAGTTACCTTATTAACCGAGGGCAGGGGGATCAGCCCCAGCATTTT
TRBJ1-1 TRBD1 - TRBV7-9 CASSPRGGRGRPEAFF TGTGCCAGCAGCCCCCGGGGAGGCAGGGGGCGGCCTGAAGCTTTCTTT
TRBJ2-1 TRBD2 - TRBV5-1 CASSAHGTSGYNEQFF TGCGCCAGCAGCGCGCATGGGACTAGCGGATACAATGAGCAGTTCTTC
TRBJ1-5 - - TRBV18 CASSPWTVTGQPQHF TGTGCCAGCTCACCTTGGACAGTTACAGGGCAGCCCCAGCATTTT
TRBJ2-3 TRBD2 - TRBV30 CAWKGDRLRGVLTDTQYF TGTGCCTGGAAGGGGGACCGGTTGCGGGGGGTCCTCACAGATACGCAGTATTTT
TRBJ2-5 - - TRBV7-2 CASSLGPDSITFQETQYF TGTGCCAGCAGCTTAGGCCCGGACTCAATTACCTTTCAAGAGACCCAGTACTTC
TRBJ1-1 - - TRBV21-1 CAIIKRTSEAFF TGTGCCATCATCAAGAGGACTTCCGAAGCTTTCTTT
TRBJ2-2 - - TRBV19 CATGVDSHRELFF TGTGCCACAGGGGTGGACAGCCACCGGGAGCTGTTTTTT
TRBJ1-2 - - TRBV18 CASSPPVIQGIGYTF TGTGCCAGCTCACCACCCGTTATCCAGGGGATCGGCTACACCTTC
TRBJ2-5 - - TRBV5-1 CASSFYSQETQYF TGCGCCAGCAGCTTTTACAGCCAAGAGACCCAGTACTTC
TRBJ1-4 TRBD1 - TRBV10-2 CASSKGTATNEKLFF TGCGCCAGCAGTAAAGGGACAGCAACTAATGAAAAACTGTTTTTT
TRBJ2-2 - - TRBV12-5 CASGSRPATGELFF TGTGCTAGTGGTTCCAGGCCGGCGACCGGGGAGCTGTTTTTT
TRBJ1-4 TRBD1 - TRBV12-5 CASGGGTGYGLFF TGTGCTAGTGGTGGTGGGACAGGCTACGGACTGTTTTTT